The 31 T cell receptor beta chains in this list originate from one sample, sequenced in a study of cytomegalovirus exposure and HLA in healthy donors. The PCR employed 60 Vbeta primers together with 13 Jbeta primers. Measured with immunoSEQ multiplex PCR; TCRdb has only the in-frame clones, and not every one. The data hold under 200,000 clones, with roughly 80% observed a single time. The sequenced sample was PBMCs. Source of these receptors: a woman aged 18-30 years in good health and CMV-seronegative.

The CDR3 spells CASSLTQGAAFYEQYF. CDR3 DNA sequence: TGTGCCAGCAGCTTGACCCAGGGGGCCGCCTTCTACGAGCAGTACTTC. The genes are TRBV5-8 and TRBJ2-7; 8 bases are shared with TRBD1. From germline, CDR1 is SGHTS and CDR2 YDEGEE. V lost 1 base and J lost 3; bases outside the gene matches: 9. The CDR3 length is 16 residues.

The chain joins TRBV5-6 to TRBJ1-1; TRBD1 matches 8 bases. Germline V gene lookup returns CDR1 SGHDT and CDR2 YYEEEE. V dropped 4 bases and J dropped 6; count of bases not matched to a gene: 14. The length of the CDR3 is 16 residues. The CDR3 nucleotides read TGTGCCAGCAGCGAGAAGGACAGGGTAGTAACTTCTGAAGCTTTCTTT. This translates into CASSEKDRVVTSEAFF. The complete variable domain, with remaining parts taken from reference TRBV5-6 and TRBJ1-1, reads DAGVTQSPTHLIKTRGQQVTLRCSPKSGHDTVSWYQQALGQGPQFIFQYYEEEERQRGNFPDRFSGHQFPNYSSELNVNALLLGDSALYLCASSEKDRVVTSEAFFGQGTRLTVV.

The chain couples TRBV5-1 to TRBJ2-5; 8 bases fit TRBD1. This CDR3 region has 17 residues. Germline V lookup: CDR1 SGHRS, CDR2 YFSETQ. V shed 5 bases, J shed 7 bases, and the junction held 19 bases outside the gene matches. The CDR3 nucleotides read TGCGCCAGCAGGACGACAGGGGTCGGAGCGGGCGTGGGGACCCAGTACTTC. It codes for CASRTTGVGAGVGTQYF.

The genes are TRBV4-2 and TRBJ2-7; TRBD2 agrees at 7 bases. This CDR3 contains 17 residues. V lost 0 bases and J lost 7; bases outside the gene matches: 15. Germline values: CDR1 LGHNA, CDR2 YNFKEQ. CDR3 in DNA: TGTGCCAGCAGCCAAGATAGGCTGCGGGAGTTCGCCCGAGAGCAGTACTTC. It encodes CASSQDRLREFAREQYF.

CDR3 amino acids: CASRTGVKNTGELFF. CDR3 in DNA: TGTGCCAGTCGGACAGGGGTTAAGAACACCGGGGAGCTGTTTTTT. The chain uses TRBV19 and TRBJ2-2; 9 bases are shared with TRBD1. The length of the CDR3 is 15 residues. The germline V gene has CDR1 LNHDA and CDR2 SQIVND (reference sequence). V was pared by 8 bases and J by 1 base, with 5 bases of the junction left unmatched.

The chain has TRBV28 and TRBJ2-1, with a weak D call TRBD2 (5 bases). Trimming cost V 8 bases and J 3 bases, with 11 bases left between them. This CDR3 region has 13 residues. Germline V gene data show CDR1 as MDHEN and CDR2 as SYDVKM. CDR3 sequence (DNA): TGTGCCAGCGAATATGGGAGCTACAATGAGCAGTTCTTC. Amino acid sequence: CASEYGSYNEQFF.

The V call is TRBV7-2, the J call TRBJ2-1, with D maybe TRBD2 (5 bases). The germline V and J ends were trimmed by 6 bases and 2 bases, with 11 bases remaining between them. The germline CDR1 and CDR2 sequences are SGHTA and FQGNSA. The CDR3 runs 14 residues. The CDR3 here is CASSPSGTYNEQFF. CDR3 DNA sequence: TGTGCCAGCAGTCCCAGCGGAACCTACAATGAGCAGTTCTTC.

This clone is a singleton in its sample. The chain couples TRBV11-3 to TRBJ2-4; D is perhaps TRBD1 (6 bases). The V gene lost 5 bases and the J gene lost 5 bases, with 19 bases spanning the gap. The CDR3 consists of 16 residues. Germline V CDR1 and CDR2: SGHNT, YENEEA. For the CDR3, the DNA is TGTGCCAGCAGCCAATCTCCGGGACACCGAGAAAACATTCAGTACTTC. Translating gives CASSQSPGHRENIQYF.

A few counts support this clone. The chain combines TRBV2 with TRBJ2-3; tentative D call: TRBD1 (6 bases). The CDR3 contains 14 residues. Germline-derived CDR1 and CDR2 are SNHLY and FYNNEI. The V end lost 7 bases, the J end lost 6 bases, and 17 bases lay between the germline ends. CDR3 protein: CASTNSQGSDTQYF. The CDR3 DNA is TGTGCCAGCACAAACTCTCAGGGGTCGGATACGCAGTATTTT.

This chain joins TRBV7-2 and TRBJ2-7, with 8 positions matching TRBD1. CDR3 length: 15 residues. V was pared by 5 bases and J by 0 bases, with 6 bases of the junction left unmatched. Looked up from germline, CDR1 is SGHTA and CDR2 is FQGNSA. The CDR3 reads CASSPWTGSSYEQYF. In DNA form, the CDR3 reads TGTGCCAGCAGCCCCTGGACAGGGAGCTCCTACGAGCAGTACTTC. Using reference TRBV7-2 and TRBJ2-7 for the parts outside the CDR3, the full variable domain is GAGVSQSPSNKVTEKGKDVELRCDPISGHTALYWYRQSLGQGLEFLIYFQGNSAPDKSGLPSDRFSAERTGGSVSTLTIQRTQQEDSAVYLCASSPWTGSSYEQYFGPGTRLTVT.

The gene calls are TRBV7-2 and TRBJ2-5; 8 bases are shared with TRBD2. The CDR3 length is 15 residues. V was pared by 1 base and J by 6 bases, with 7 bases of the junction left unmatched. The germline V gene encodes CDR1 SGHTA and CDR2 FQGNSA. CDR3: CASSLEAGAQKTQYF. CDR3 DNA: TGTGCCAGCAGCTTAGAAGCGGGAGCACAGAAGACCCAGTACTTC.

The rearrangement joins TRBV11-2 to TRBJ1-4; D is unclear. The germline V gene encodes CDR1 SGHAT and CDR2 FQNNGV. Between the trimmed V and J ends, which lost 0 bases and 7 bases, there was a span of 6 bases. The CDR3 is made up of 13 amino acids. The CDR3 DNA follows: TGTGCCAGCAGCTTAGATCGTGTTGAAAAACTGTTTTTT. Protein sequence: CASSLDRVEKLFF.

The chain carries TRBV28 and TRBJ2-5, with a weak D call TRBD1 (5 bases). The CDR3 loop spans 18 amino acids. Germline assignment: CDR1 MDHEN and CDR2 SYDVKM. V gave up 0 bases and J gave up 5 bases, with 22 bases separating them. The CDR3 is CASSLWSQGVYAIETQYF. CDR3 DNA sequence: TGTGCCAGCAGTTTATGGAGTCAGGGTGTTTACGCAATCGAGACCCAGTACTTC.

This clone was observed a single time. This chain joins TRBV5-1 and TRBJ2-3; D is uncertain. The germline V gene has CDR1 SGHRS and CDR2 YFSETQ. The CDR3 is 12 amino acids. Trimming removed 4 bases at V and 6 bases at J, with 9 bases between. The CDR3 DNA sequence: TGCGCCAGCAGCATAGTCATGGATACGCAGTATTTT. Protein sequence: CASSIVMDTQYF.

V and J are TRBV10-3 and TRBJ2-1; possibly TRBD1 for D (6 bases). Trimming cost V 5 bases and J 6 bases, with 14 bases left between them. The CDR3 contains 14 residues. The V gene's germline CDR1 is ENHRY and CDR2 SYGVKD. The CDR3 spells CAISSGRGSNEQFF. The CDR3 coding sequence is TGTGCCATCAGTTCCGGCAGGGGCAGCAATGAGCAGTTCTTC.

The rearrangement joins TRBV30 to TRBJ2-5; TRBD2 aligns across 11 bases. The J call may be in error: the DNA end matches TRBJ2-7 better. The CDR3 spans 13 residues. Germline CDR1 and CDR2: GTSNPN and SVGIG (reference sequence). CDR3 sequence (DNA): TGTGCCTGGAGCGCGGGGACTAGCGGCGAGCAGTACTTC. Protein product: CAWSAGTSGEQYF.

The chain couples TRBV10-3 to TRBJ1-3; TRBD1 matches at 9 bases. CDR1 is ENHRY and CDR2 is SYGVKD in the germline V gene. V gave up 7 bases and J gave up 8 bases; unmatched junction bases: 9. This CDR3 is 14 amino acids long. In nucleotides, the CDR3 is TGTGCCATCACCCCGGGACAGGGTTTGGACACCATATATTTT. Amino acid sequence: CAITPGQGLDTIYF.

This sequence joins TRBV7-9 and TRBJ2-3; perhaps TRBD2 as D (5 bases). Germline V gene lookup returns CDR1 SEHNR and CDR2 FQNEAQ (reference sequence). Trimming took off 6 bases at V and 2 bases at J, with 15 bases between the two ends. This CDR3 is 15 amino acids long. The CDR3 nucleotides are TGTGCCAGCAGACACAACCTAGCTGACACAGATACGCAGTATTTT. This encodes CASRHNLADTDTQYF.

The chain carries TRBV5-1 and TRBJ2-1; 12 positions match TRBD2. From germline, CDR1 is SGHRS and CDR2 YFSETQ. Trimming at V came to 2 bases and at J to 7 bases, leaving 4 bases not matched to a gene. The CDR3 contains 15 residues. Written as DNA, the CDR3 is TGCGCCAGCAGCTTACTAGCGGGAGGAGGAAATGAGCAGTTCTTC. It yields the protein CASSLLAGGGNEQFF.

The V call is TRBV7-2, the J call TRBJ2-7; TRBD2 matches 9 bases. Germline CDR1 reads SGHTA; CDR2 reads FQGNSA. CDR3 length equals 13 residues. Unmatched junction bases numbered 1, after V lost 1 base and J lost 6 bases. For the CDR3, the DNA is TGTGCCAGCAGCTTAGTTAGCGGGGGCGAGCAGTACTTC. Its protein is CASSLVSGGEQYF.

The gene calls are TRBV5-1 and TRBJ1-2, with TRBD1 as a possible D gene (5 bases). The CDR3 runs 15 residues. The germline V gene has CDR1 SGHRS and CDR2 YFSETQ. Deletions cut 0 bases from V and 6 bases from J, with 15 bases between. The CDR3, as DNA: TGCGCCAGCAGCTTGGAGACAGTTACAACAGATGGCTACACCTTC. It translates to CASSLETVTTDGYTF. Together with reference TRBV5-1 and TRBJ1-2, the CDR3 gives the full variable domain: KAGVTQTPRYLIKTRGQQVTLSCSPISGHRSVSWYQQTPGQGLQFLFEYFSETQRNKGNFPGRFSGRQFSNSRSEMNVSTLELGDSALYLCASSLETVTTDGYTFGSGTRLTVV.

V is TRBV27 and J is TRBJ2-1; TRBD2 matches 12 bases. The V gene's germline CDR1 is MNHEY and CDR2 SMNVEV (reference sequence). CDR3 size: 14 residues. The trim removed 6 bases at V and 8 bases at J, leaving 5 bases unmatched. The CDR3 DNA sequence: TGTGCCAGCAGCCTAGCGGGAGGGGTCGATGAGCAGTTCTTC. Translating gives CASSLAGGVDEQFF.

As concerns this clone: One end of the junction does not line up with germline, which may come from a read error. This chain uses TRBV7-2 with TRBJ2-7, with TRBD1 as a possible D gene (5 bases). The germline V gene has CDR1 SGHTA and CDR2 FQGNSA. The CDR3 spans 12 residues. As DNA, the CDR3 is TGTGCCAGCGAAAGAACAGGTTTCTTGAAGAACTTC. Its translation: CASERTGFLKNF.

This clone was observed at least ten times. The chain recombines TRBV2 with TRBJ1-5; 8 bases align to TRBD1. The V segment lost 5 bases and the J segment 4 bases; nucleotides outside the gene matches: 4. The CDR3 loop spans 14 amino acids. Germline values: CDR1 SNHLY, CDR2 FYNNEI. The CDR3 DNA follows: TGTGCCAGCAGTCCGGACAGGGCAAATCAGCCCCAGCATTTT. Residues: CASSPDRANQPQHF.

This clone came up once. The rearrangement joins TRBV5-1 to TRBJ2-1; D is unresolved. This CDR3 has 15 residues. Trimming stripped 1 base from V and 5 bases from J, with 13 bases between. Germline CDR1 reads SGHRS; CDR2 reads YFSETQ. The CDR3 sequence is CASSLLGPFHNEQFF. The DNA of the CDR3 is TGCGCCAGCAGCTTGTTGGGCCCCTTTCACAATGAGCAGTTCTTC.

This chain links TRBV7-9 with TRBJ2-7; 9 nucleotides agree with TRBD1. The CDR3 length is 15 residues. Germline V CDR1 and CDR2: SEHNR, FQNEAQ (reference sequence). The ends lost 5 bases at V and 4 bases at J; junction bases unmatched: 9. The CDR3 bases are TGTGCCAGCAGCACACCCCGACAGGGGGTTTACGAGCAGTACTTC. It encodes CASSTPRQGVYEQYF.

The V and J genes are TRBV7-9 and TRBJ2-3; TRBD2 agrees at 10 bases. The CDR3 length is 16 residues. Germline lookup yields CDR1 SEHNR and CDR2 FQNEAQ (reference sequence). J was trimmed by 10 bases and V by 5 bases; bases with no gene match: 15. The CDR3 protein is CASSRAASGSSRAQYF. The DNA for the CDR3 is TGTGCCAGCAGCCGCGCCGCTAGCGGGAGTAGTCGGGCGCAGTATTTT.

This clone was picked up a small number of times. This chain uses TRBV4-1 with TRBJ1-1; tentative D call: TRBD1 (6 bases). The length of the CDR3 is 15 residues. With 1 base removed from V and 9 bases from J, the gap between germline ends came to 18 bases. Germline CDR1 and CDR2: MGHRA and YSYEKL. The DNA of the CDR3 is TGCGCCAGCAGCCAAGCCTCAGGGGTTAGCCGAAAAGCTTTCTTT. Protein: CASSQASGVSRKAFF.

J is TRBJ1-5 and V is TRBV28, with D unclear. The CDR3 spans 14 residues. Germline CDR1 reads MDHEN; CDR2 reads SYDVKM. The V gene lost 5 bases and the J gene lost 15 bases, with 23 bases spanning the gap. The CDR3 sequence is CASSRGSDASPRHF. The CDR3 DNA follows: TGTGCCAGCAGTCGGGGATCCGACGCTAGCCCACGGCATTTT.

The chain has TRBV28 and TRBJ1-2; D is uncertain. Per the germline V gene, CDR1 is MDHEN and CDR2 is SYDVKM. V lost 3 bases, J lost 6 bases, and 11 bases lay in between. The CDR3 is 13 amino acids. The CDR3 bases are TGTGCCAGCAGTTTCGGAGGCGTGAATGGCTACACCTTC. It codes for CASSFGGVNGYTF.

This clone was detected only a few times. The V gene is TRBV5-5, the J gene TRBJ1-1; D remains ambiguous. Germline CDR1 and CDR2: SGHKS and YYEKEE (reference sequence). This CDR3 comprises 15 residues. Trimming took off 7 bases at V and 6 bases at J, with 22 bases between the two ends. The CDR3 reads CASARLSGEHAEAFF. DNA for the CDR3: TGTGCCAGCGCCCGTCTCTCGGGAGAACACGCTGAAGCTTTCTTT. Combining the CDR3 with reference TRBV5-5 and TRBJ1-1 gives the whole variable domain DAGVTQSPTHLIKTRGQQVTLRCSPISGHKSVSWYQQVLGQGPQFIFQYYEKEERGRGNFPDRFSARQFPNYSSELNVNALLLGDSALYLCASARLSGEHAEAFFGQGTRLTVV.